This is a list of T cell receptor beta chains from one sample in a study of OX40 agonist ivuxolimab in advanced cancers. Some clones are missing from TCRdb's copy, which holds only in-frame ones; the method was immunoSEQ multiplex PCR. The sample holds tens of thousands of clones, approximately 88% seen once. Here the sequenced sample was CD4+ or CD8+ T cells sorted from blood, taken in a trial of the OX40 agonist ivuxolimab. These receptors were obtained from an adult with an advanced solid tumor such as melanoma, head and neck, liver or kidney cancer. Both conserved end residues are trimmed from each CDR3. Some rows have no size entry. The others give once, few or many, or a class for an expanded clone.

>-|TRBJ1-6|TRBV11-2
ASSSRDRSSYNSPLH
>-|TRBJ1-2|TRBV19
ASRTTGTGNNYGYT
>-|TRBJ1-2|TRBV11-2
ASSLAQTSTGYT
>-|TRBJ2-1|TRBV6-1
ASSETFGTVPHEQF
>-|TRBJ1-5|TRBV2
ASSENGRGNQPQH
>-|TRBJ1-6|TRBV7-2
ASSLDRGNSPLH
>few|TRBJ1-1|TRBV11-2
ASSFIEGEAF
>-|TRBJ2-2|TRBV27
ASSKRGGGTGELF
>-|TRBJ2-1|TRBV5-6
ASSWGLGGYNEQF
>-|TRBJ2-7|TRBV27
ASSSPRGGGDEQY
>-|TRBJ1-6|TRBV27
ASSLGRARNSPLH
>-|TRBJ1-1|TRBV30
AWSRQGLTEAF
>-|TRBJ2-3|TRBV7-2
ASSSSGTSTDTQY
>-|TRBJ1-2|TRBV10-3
AISESGGSYGYT
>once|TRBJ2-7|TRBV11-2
ASSSSGRYEQY
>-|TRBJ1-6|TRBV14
ASSQSYNSPLH
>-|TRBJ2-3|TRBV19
ASSFGRSTDTQY
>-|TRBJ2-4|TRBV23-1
ASSQSDRGLNIQY
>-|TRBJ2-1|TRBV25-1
ASSELSGGSYNEQF
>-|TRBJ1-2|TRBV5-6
ASSSRGRWTVNFNYGYT
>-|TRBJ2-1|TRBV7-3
ASSLNGLAGTDEQF
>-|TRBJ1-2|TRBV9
ASSAGQTSGYT
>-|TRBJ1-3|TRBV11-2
ASSLDSRAGNTIY
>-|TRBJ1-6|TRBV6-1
ASSEGGLNDSPLH
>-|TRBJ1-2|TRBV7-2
ASSPMRGSNYGYT
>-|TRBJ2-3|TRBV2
ASSPPWEDTQY
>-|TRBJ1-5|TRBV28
ASSVTGGNQPQH
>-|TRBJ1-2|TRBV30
AWNLVGYGYT
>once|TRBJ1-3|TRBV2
ASSTQGNTIY
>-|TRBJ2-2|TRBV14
ASSQGVQFTGELF
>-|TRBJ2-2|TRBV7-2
ASSLEGTRNTGELF
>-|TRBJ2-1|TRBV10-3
ATRDGAYNEQF
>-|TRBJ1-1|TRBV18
ASCRGNTEAF
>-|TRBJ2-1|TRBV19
ASTDTGSRAGEQF
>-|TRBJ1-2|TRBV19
ASSIRQGRLGYT
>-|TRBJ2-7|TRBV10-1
ASSESGTGPEQY
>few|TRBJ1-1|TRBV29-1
SGTEVGPEAF
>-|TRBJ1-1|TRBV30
ASDPWDTEAF